The 26 T cell receptor beta chains presented below share a single source sample, sequenced in a study of cytomegalovirus exposure and HLA in healthy donors. PCR involved 60 Vbeta and 13 Jbeta primers. Measured with immunoSEQ multiplex PCR; TCRdb has only the in-frame clones, and not every one. Of 200,000 to 250,000 clones detected, around 85% appear once; the ten largest clones hold roughly 1.6%. Source material: PBMCs. These receptors came from a man in his fifties or sixties in good health and CMV-seronegative.

This clone showed up just a few times. V is TRBV28 and J is TRBJ1-5; D may be TRBD1 (6 bases). The CDR3 covers 15 residues. The V and J ends lost 5 bases and 0 bases respectively, with 11 bases between them. Germline V gene lookup returns CDR1 MDHEN and CDR2 SYDVKM. The CDR3 sequence is CASSRGQYSNQPQHF. The CDR3 coding sequence is TGTGCCAGCAGTCGAGGACAGTATAGCAATCAGCCCCAGCATTTT.

V gene TRBV6-6 combines with J gene TRBJ1-3, with D unresolved. The germline V gene encodes CDR1 MNHNY and CDR2 SVGAGI (reference sequence). The V end lost 5 bases, the J end lost 0 bases, and 11 bases lay between the germline ends. This CDR3 has 15 residues. The CDR3 loop is CASSQVSTSGNTIYF. The DNA of the CDR3 is TGTGCCAGCAGTCAGGTCTCTACCTCTGGAAACACCATATATTTT.

The chain employs TRBV5-1 and TRBJ1-2; 8 bases match TRBD1. Germline CDR1 and CDR2: SGHRS and YFSETQ. This CDR3 spans 14 amino acids. The J segment lost 2 bases and the V segment lost 3 bases, leaving 3 bases of the junction unmatched. Here the CDR3 DNA reads TGCGCCAGCAGCTCAACAGGGGGGAACTATGGCTACACCTTC. Residues: CASSSTGGNYGYTF.

This clone was seen more than once but under ten times. CDR3 in amino acids: CASSLMASGRAYTGELFF. CDR3 DNA: TGCGCCAGCAGCTTAATGGCTAGCGGGAGAGCATACACCGGGGAGCTGTTTTTT. The chain uses TRBV5-1 and TRBJ2-2, with 10 positions matching TRBD2. The CDR3 loop spans 18 amino acids. Germline assignment: CDR1 SGHRS and CDR2 YFSETQ. After removal of 2 bases from V and 3 bases from J, the junction contained 10 bases not matched to a gene.

This chain connects TRBV21-1 to TRBJ2-3; the DNA was not compared with TRBD2, the D call given in the table. TRBV21-1 is listed as a pseudogene. The CDR3 covers 15 residues. The CDR3 sequence: CASSSGLGGTDTQYF. CDR3 nucleotide sequence: TGTGCCAGCAGCAGCGGACTAGGGGGCACAGATACGCAGTATTTT.

This clone was counted only a few times. The same CDR3 is also encoded by other DNA sequences in this sample. The CDR3 sequence is CASSLSAGTDTQYF. CDR3 DNA sequence: TGTGCCAGCAGTTTATCGGCGGGCACAGATACGCAGTATTTT. This rearrangement joins TRBV27 to TRBJ2-3; D not resolved. CDR3 length: 14 residues. V was pared by 0 bases and J by 1 base, with 5 bases between. CDR1 is MNHEY and CDR2 is SMNVEV in the germline V gene (reference sequence).

This clone was counted a few times. One end of the junction varies from germline; a read error may be responsible. The chain uses TRBV27 and TRBJ1-5; D gene uncertain. This CDR3 has 16 residues. Germline V gene data show CDR1 as MNHEY and CDR2 as SMNVEV (reference sequence). The CDR3, as DNA: TGTGCCAGCAGTTTATCAGGTACAGCCCAAAATCACCCCCAGCATTTT. Its translation: CASSLSGTAQNHPQHF.

The rearrangement uses TRBV10-3 and TRBJ2-3; possibly TRBD2 for D (5 bases). CDR3 length equals 13 residues. CDR1 and CDR2 (germline): ENHRY, SYGVKD. The ends were cut back, 6 bases at V and 5 bases at J, with 12 bases in the middle. The CDR3 is CAIRREGVDTQYF. The CDR3 region has the DNA TGTGCCATCAGACGCGAGGGTGTAGATACGCAGTATTTT.

This rearrangement joins TRBV5-4 to TRBJ1-2; D gene ambiguous. The CDR3 spans 13 residues. Germline CDR1 SGHNT, CDR2 YYREEE (reference sequence). Trimming cost V 5 bases and J 5 bases, with 13 bases left between them. The CDR3: CASRERRGYGYTF. CDR3 nucleotides: TGTGCCAGCAGGGAAAGGCGGGGTTATGGCTACACCTTC. The variable domain in full, completed from reference TRBV5-4 and TRBJ1-2, reads ETGVTQSPTHLIKTRGQQVTLRCSSQSGHNTVSWYQQALGQGPQFIFQYYREEENGRGNFPPRFSGLQFPNYSSELNVNALELDDSALYLCASRERRGYGYTFGSGTRLTVV.

This clone was recorded only once. The genes are TRBV28 and TRBJ2-7, with TRBD2 as a possible D gene (7 bases). Germline V gene lookup returns CDR1 MDHEN and CDR2 SYDVKM. Trimming shortened V by 6 bases and J by 2 bases, and 23 bases separated the two germline ends. CDR3 length equals 17 residues. The CDR3 DNA sequence: TGTGCCAGCAGCCCGCCCGAGGGGGGGGTACTACCCTACGAGCAGTACTTC. Protein: CASSPPEGGVLPYEQYF.

The V call is TRBV19, the J call TRBJ2-2, with 7 bases fitting TRBD2. The CDR3 totals 16 residues. In germline, CDR1 is LNHDA, CDR2 SQIVND (reference sequence). J was trimmed by 4 bases and V by 4 bases; bases with no gene match: 9. In DNA, the CDR3 is TGTGCCAGTAGTAGGGGGGGTCTCTCGGGCACCGGGGAGCTGTTTTTT. Protein: CASSRGGLSGTGELFF.

V is TRBV7-3 and J is TRBJ2-7, with D possibly matching TRBD2 (7 bases). Germline V gene sequence: CDR1 SGHTA, CDR2 FQGTGA. Trimming took 4 bases from V and 7 from J, leaving 17 bases between them. This CDR3 is 14 amino acids long. CDR3 sequence (DNA): TGTGCCAGCAGCTGGGCACCAGGGGAGGGAGAGCAGTACTTC. As protein: CASSWAPGEGEQYF.

CDR3 nucleotide sequence: TGTGCCAGCAGTGGGACTAGCGGGAGCCCCGGGGAGCTGTTTTTT. Translation: CASSGTSGSPGELFF. The chain carries TRBV25-1 and TRBJ2-2; the match to TRBD2 covers 13 bases. This CDR3 has 15 amino acids. Trimming at V came to 4 bases and at J to 6 bases, leaving 2 bases not matched to a gene. Per germline, CDR1 MGHDK and CDR2 SYGVNS.

This clone was detected only a few times. The rearrangement links TRBV4-1 to TRBJ2-1; TRBD2 matches at 7 bases. CDR3 length equals 12 residues. Trimming took 3 bases from V and 10 from J; bases not matched to a gene: 3. Germline CDR1 and CDR2: MGHRA and YSYEKL. Here the CDR3 reads CASSHGEGEQFF. For the CDR3, the DNA is TGCGCCAGCAGCCATGGGGAGGGCGAGCAGTTCTTC.

The chain joins TRBV7-9 to TRBJ1-1; no firm D call. The CDR3 is made up of 14 amino acids. Germline loops: CDR1 SEHNR, CDR2 FQNEAQ (reference sequence). The germline V and J ends were trimmed by 0 bases and 0 bases, with 5 bases remaining between them. The CDR3 protein is CASSLAPVNTEAFF. The CDR3 DNA reads as TGTGCCAGCAGCTTAGCGCCGGTGAACACTGAAGCTTTCTTT.

V and J are TRBV5-1 and TRBJ2-3, with 9 bases identical to TRBD2. The CDR3 extends over 16 amino acids. Germline lookup yields CDR1 SGHRS and CDR2 YFSETQ. The V gene end was trimmed by 0 bases and the J gene end by 2 bases; junction bases not matched to a gene: 4. CDR3 DNA: TGCGCCAGCAGCTTGGACGCTAGCGGGGACACAGATACGCAGTATTTT. As protein: CASSLDASGDTDTQYF.

The chain has TRBV5-1 and TRBJ1-2; 9 nucleotides line up with TRBD1. This CDR3 contains 15 residues. The V segment lost 3 bases and the J segment 1 base; nucleotides outside the gene matches: 4. Germline V lookup: CDR1 SGHRS, CDR2 YFSETQ. DNA of the CDR3: TGCGCCAGCAGCTCCCTGACAGGGGGTAACTATGGCTACACCTTC. Its translation: CASSSLTGGNYGYTF.

This chain uses TRBV27 with TRBJ1-1, with 8 bases lining up with TRBD1. CDR1 and CDR2 (germline): MNHEY, SMNVEV (reference sequence). V dropped 0 bases and J dropped 1; count of bases not matched to a gene: 4. This CDR3 region has 16 residues. In DNA form, the CDR3 reads TGTGCCAGCAGTTTATCCCAGGGGGCATGGAACACTGAAGCTTTCTTT. Protein: CASSLSQGAWNTEAFF.

The chain recombines TRBV5-1 with TRBJ1-1; 7 positions match TRBD1. The CDR3 runs 15 residues. V lost 4 bases, J lost 4 bases, and 10 bases stayed unmatched. Germline-derived CDR1 and CDR2 are SGHRS and YFSETQ. The CDR3 loop is CASSLLTTGTTEAFF. The CDR3 DNA follows: TGCGCCAGCAGCCTATTGACGACAGGGACCACTGAAGCTTTCTTT.

The chain employs TRBV29-1 and TRBJ2-5; 7 bases agree with TRBD2. The CDR3 has 13 residues. V gave up 5 bases and J gave up 0 bases; unmatched junction bases: 3. The V gene's germline CDR1 is SQVTM and CDR2 ANQGSEA. In DNA form, the CDR3 reads TGCAGCGTTCATACTAGCGACCAAGAGACCCAGTACTTC. Amino acids: CSVHTSDQETQYF.

The V gene is TRBV5-1, the J gene TRBJ1-3, with TRBD1 matching over 9 bases. In germline, CDR1 is SGHRS, CDR2 YFSETQ. The trim removed 4 bases at V and 6 bases at J, leaving 5 bases unmatched. The CDR3 covers 14 residues. The CDR3 sequence: CASSPGTGQNTIYF. The DNA for the CDR3 is TGCGCCAGCAGCCCTGGGACAGGGCAAAACACCATATATTTT.

The chain recombines TRBV28 with TRBJ2-7; 8 positions match TRBD1. The trim removed 2 bases at V and 2 bases at J, leaving 8 bases unmatched. Germline assignment: CDR1 MDHEN and CDR2 SYDVKM. This CDR3 is built from 16 residues. CDR3 nucleotide sequence: TGTGCCAGCAGTTTACCGAAACAGGGGGATCCCTACGAGCAGTACTTC. It yields the protein CASSLPKQGDPYEQYF.

In its sample, this clone was seen a few times. V and J are TRBV28 and TRBJ2-7; D is unclear. CDR1 MDHEN and CDR2 SYDVKM come from the germline V gene. Trimming removed 2 bases at V and 0 bases at J, with 8 bases between. There are 14 residues in the CDR3. The chain's CDR3 is CASSLVHSSYEQYF. As DNA, the CDR3 is TGTGCCAGCAGTTTAGTCCACAGCTCCTACGAGCAGTACTTC.

The chain is built from TRBV28 and TRBJ1-1; D is uncertain. CDR1 is MDHEN and CDR2 is SYDVKM in the germline V gene. Trimming removed 3 bases at V and 6 bases at J, with 17 bases between. CDR3 size: 15 residues. DNA of the CDR3: TGTGCCAGCAGTTTGGACTCACCAAACCCTTCTGAAGCTTTCTTT. Translation gives CASSLDSPNPSEAFF.

In this sample, this clone turned up once. This rearrangement joins TRBV11-2 to TRBJ1-1, with TRBD1 identical over 7 bases. The CDR3 has 15 residues. The junction had 6 bases not matched to a gene; V was cut back by 5 bases and J by 0 bases. Germline values: CDR1 SGHAT, CDR2 FQNNGV. CDR3 sequence: CASSAGQHLNTEAFF. For the CDR3, the DNA is TGTGCCAGCAGCGCGGGACAGCACTTGAACACTGAAGCTTTCTTT.

This clone was detected once. V usage is TRBV13 and J usage is TRBJ1-5; a weak D match, TRBD1 (6 bases). Trimming removed 1 base at V and 5 bases at J, with 6 bases between. The CDR3 length is 13 residues. Looked up from germline, CDR1 is PRHDT and CDR2 is FYEKMQ (reference sequence). This chain's CDR3 is CASSLDRDQPQHF. DNA of the CDR3: TGTGCCAGCAGCTTAGACAGGGATCAGCCCCAGCATTTT.